This note documents a single T cell receptor (beta chain) sequence. Its antigen is not known. The CDR3 covers 16 residues. The junction had 10 bases not matched to a gene; V was cut back by 4 bases and J by 2 bases. Germline V CDR1 and CDR2: MNHEY, SMNVEV (reference sequence). Libraries were prepared by immunoSEQ multiplex PCR; TCRdb keeps only in-frame clonotypes and omits some of them. The data contain 13,000 or so clones, 30% to 40% of them singletons. The mixed lymphocyte reaction cells were held in coculture (37°C) for 5 to 6 days. The data are from a study of siplizumab effects on memory and regulatory T cells. Study-level points and caveats: Apparently more diverse than memory cells, naive T cells also seemed major alloresponse contributors. In the presence of siplizumab, alloreactive sequences traceable to unstimulated CD4+ memory cells were significantly reduced. Roughly 80-96% of proliferating CD4+ or CD8+ clones lacked a naive or memory phenotype that could be assigned.

The gene calls are TRBV27 and TRBJ2-7; 8 nucleotides align to TRBD2. The clonotype comes from a human donor in good health; the cells came from an allogeneic mixed lymphocyte reaction. The sample comprised CFSE-low (dividing) CD8+ T cells sorted from an allogeneic mixed lymphocyte reaction. In DNA, the CDR3 is TGTGCCAGCAGTTCCCCACTAGCGGAAGAACCCTACGAGCAGTACTTC. Amino acids: CASSSPLAEEPYEQYF.